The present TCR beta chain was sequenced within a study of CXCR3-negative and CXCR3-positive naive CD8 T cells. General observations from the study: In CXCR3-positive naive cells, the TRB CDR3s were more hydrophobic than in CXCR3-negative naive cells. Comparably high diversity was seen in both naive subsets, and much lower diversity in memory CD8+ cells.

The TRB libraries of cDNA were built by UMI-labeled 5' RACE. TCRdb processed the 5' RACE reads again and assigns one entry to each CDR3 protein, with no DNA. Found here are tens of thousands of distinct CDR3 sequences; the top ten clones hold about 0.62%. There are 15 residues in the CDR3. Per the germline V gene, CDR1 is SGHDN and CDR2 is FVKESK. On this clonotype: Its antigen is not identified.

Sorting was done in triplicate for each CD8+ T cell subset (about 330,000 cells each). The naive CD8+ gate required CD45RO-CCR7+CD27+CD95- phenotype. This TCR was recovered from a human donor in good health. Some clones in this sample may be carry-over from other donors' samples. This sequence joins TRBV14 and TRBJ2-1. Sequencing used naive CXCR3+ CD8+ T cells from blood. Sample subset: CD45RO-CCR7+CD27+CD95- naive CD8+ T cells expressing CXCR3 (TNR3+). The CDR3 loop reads CASSNIVGLYNEQFF.